Here is one T cell receptor beta chain with its context. Its antigen is as yet unknown. This sample was included in a study of cytomegalovirus exposure and HLA in healthy donors. Study observations and caveats: Investigators reported 164 TCR beta chains as tied to cytomegalovirus. It was found in a later analysis that first-cohort TCR clusters tended to co-occur in the 90 to 150 validation repertoires. Rarity marked most TCR sequences, yet some public TCRs occurred in many donors.

Profiling relied on immunoSEQ multiplex PCR, and the TCRdb table lists in-frame clones only, not all of them. The repertoire consists of tens of thousands of clones, with approximately 88% occurring once and the leading ten covering around 1.3%. The sequenced material came from PBMCs. The receptor's source is a woman in her late teens or twenties in good health and CMV-seronegative.

The CDR3 loop is CASTLSGGGYNSPLHF. CDR3 DNA: TGTGCCAGCACCCTCTCTGGGGGGGGTTATAATTCACCCCTCCACTTT. The J gene is TRBJ1-6, the V gene TRBV27, with D perhaps TRBD1 (5 bases). The CDR3 covers 16 residues. V was trimmed by 7 bases and J by 4 bases, leaving 17 bases between them. The germline V gene has CDR1 MNHEY and CDR2 SMNVEV (reference sequence).